These T cell receptor beta chains were read from a single sample in a study of patients and donors after allogeneic stem cell transplantation. MiXCR, applied by TCRdb to the RT-PCR reads, yields one record per CDR3 protein. The sample contains some 230,000 distinct CDR3 sequences, roughly 13% of which appear only once. Sequencing was done on a sample of blood, either unsorted or a sorted T cell fraction (not recorded which). These receptors were obtained from a human donor who was either an allogeneic HSCT recipient or a stem cell or donor lymphocyte infusion donor (not recorded which). It is not recorded whose cells these are; they may come from a transplant donor. Both conserved end residues are part of each CDR3. A D gene is named only where the DNA matches it firmly. Part of the rows lack a size; the others show once, few, many or a class for expanded clones.

v_call,j_call,d_call,clone_size,cdr3_nt,cdr3_aa
TRBV20-1,TRBJ2-7,TRBD2,few,TGCAGTGCTAGCTCGTTCGCGGGGGGGACCCAGCAGTACTTC,CSASSFAGGTQQYF
TRBV20-1,TRBJ2-7,TRBD2,-,TGCAGTGCCACATCTAGCGGGAGGCCGCAGGAGCAGTACTTC,CSATSSGRPQEQYF
TRBV18,TRBJ2-7,TRBD2,-,TGTGCCAGCTCACCGCCGGGACTAGCCTACGAGCAGTACTTC,CASSPPGLAYEQYF
TRBV6-1,TRBJ1-6,-,many,TGTGCCAGCAGTGGGCAGTATTCACCCCTCCACTTT,CASSGQYSPLHF
TRBV2,TRBJ2-7,TRBD1,many,TGTGCCGGAAGGACAGGGGTGGGCGAGCAGTACTTC,CAGRTGVGEQYF
TRBV12-3/TRBV12-4,TRBJ2-1,-,many,TGTGCCAGCAGCAACCCAATCTCAATGGGGCAGTTCTTC,CASSNPISMGQFF
TRBV2,TRBJ2-5,TRBD1,-,TGTGCCAGCAGTGGACAGGGTCTAAACCAAGAGACCCAGTACTTC,CASSGQGLNQETQYF
TRBV7-3,TRBJ2-1,TRBD2,-,TGTGCCAGCAGTTTAGCGGGGGGCTCCCACAATGAGCAGTTCTTC,CASSLAGGSHNEQFF
TRBV11-2,TRBJ2-7,TRBD1,-,TGTGCCAGCAGCGCCTCAAGGACAGGGCTGGTTTTGGCCAGCTCCTACGAGCAGTACTTC,CASSASRTGLVLASSYEQYF
TRBV12-3/TRBV12-4,TRBJ2-4,-,-,TGTGCCAGCTCTCCTGCCGGGACCTCCAAAAACATTCAGTACTTC,CASSPAGTSKNIQYF
TRBV5-4,TRBJ2-3,TRBD2,few,TGTGCCAGCAGCTTAGCGGGGGCGGGCACAGATACGCAGTATTTT,CASSLAGAGTDTQYF
TRBV10-3,TRBJ2-5,-,many,TGTGCCATCAGCCAGACGAGCTCCCAAGAGACCCAGTACTTC,CAISQTSSQETQYF
TRBV12-3/TRBV12-4,TRBJ2-1,-,many,TGTGCCAGCAGTCTTGTACCCATATACGGTGAGCAGTTCTTC,CASSLVPIYGEQFF
TRBV6-1,TRBJ2-7,-,few,TGTGCCAGCAGTGATAACTCCCTAGGACGCTACGAGCAGTACTTC,CASSDNSLGRYEQYF
TRBV11-2,TRBJ2-2,-,many,TGTGCCAGCAGCTTATATCGGGCGTACACCGGGGAGCTGTTTTTT,CASSLYRAYTGELFF
TRBV12-3/TRBV12-4,TRBJ1-2,TRBD1,many,TGTGCCAGCAGTCCCAGACAGGGGTTCTCTGGCTACACCTTC,CASSPRQGFSGYTF
TRBV5-1,TRBJ1-4,TRBD1,many,TGCGCCAGCAGCCCCGGGACAGGACCGGTTGAAAAACTGTTTTTT,CASSPGTGPVEKLFF
TRBV3-1,TRBJ1-1,TRBD1,-,TGTGCCAGCAGCCTCGATGTTGCCGGGACAGGGATGGTGAGCACTGAAGCTTTCTTT,CASSLDVAGTGMVSTEAFF
TRBV19,TRBJ2-3,-,-,TGTGCCAGTATGGCTACAGTAGGCACAGATACGCAGTATTTT,CASMATVGTDTQYF
TRBV21-1,TRBJ1-2,-,few,TGTGCCAGTCTGACAGGGATCTCTCATAACTATGGCTACACCTTC,CASLTGISHNYGYTF
TRBV29-1,TRBJ2-1,-,-,TGCAGCGTTGAAGACTCATGGGGTATTGAGCAGTTCTTC,CSVEDSWGIEQFF
TRBV5-1,TRBJ1-5,-,few,TGCGCCAGCAGCCCCGGGACGGCCCTCATGGAGCCCCAGCATTTT,CASSPGTALMEPQHF
TRBV3-1,TRBJ2-7,TRBD2,few,TGTGCCAGCAGCCCGCTGACTAGCGCGTACGAGCAGTACTTC,CASSPLTSAYEQYF
TRBV30,TRBJ2-5,-,many,TGTGCCTGGAGTGTTGACAGTCGAGGGGAGACCCAGTACTTC,CAWSVDSRGETQYF
TRBV27,TRBJ2-7,TRBD2,-,TGTGCCAGCAGTTTATGGGGGACTAGCTCGGGCGAGCAGTACTTC,CASSLWGTSSGEQYF
TRBV11-3,TRBJ2-4,TRBD1,-,TGTGCCAGCAGCTTGCCGGGACAGTTCGTATTC,CASSLPGQFVF
TRBV14,TRBJ2-2,-,few,TGTGCCAGCAGCCAAGAACAGGGATCGACCACCGGGGAGCTGTTTTTT,CASSQEQGSTTGELFF
TRBV7-6,TRBJ2-5,TRBD2,few,TGTGCCAGCAGCTTAGCAGGACTAGCGGGACAAGAGACCCAGTACTTC,CASSLAGLAGQETQYF
TRBV29-1,TRBJ2-7,TRBD1,few,TGCAGCGCCGAGGACAGGGGTTGGGGGGAGCAGTACTTC,CSAEDRGWGEQYF
TRBV7-9,TRBJ1-5,-,-,TGTGCCAGCAGCCAATCAGGGGACTGGAGGCCCCAGCATTTT,CASSQSGDWRPQHF
TRBV30,TRBJ1-2,TRBD1,-,TGTGCCTGGATGTTCGGGACAGGGAATGGCTACACCTTC,CAWMFGTGNGYTF
TRBV27,TRBJ1-3,TRBD1,many,TGTGCCAGCAGTAAGGACAGGGGATTTGCTGGAAACACCATATATTTT,CASSKDRGFAGNTIYF
TRBV2,TRBJ2-5,-,few,TGTGCCAGCAGAACAGACCTTCAAGAGACCCAGTACTTC,CASRTDLQETQYF
TRBV4-3,TRBJ1-1,-,many,TGCGCCAGCAGCCAAGGTGGGGCTACCTACGCTTTCTTT,CASSQGGATYAFF
TRBV9,TRBJ1-4,-,few,TGTGCCAGCAGCGTACAGCCTAGGGCAAATGAAAAACTGTTTTTT,CASSVQPRANEKLFF
TRBV7-8,TRBJ1-1,-,many,TGTGCCAGCAGCGTGACCCCGGGGCAAGATGGTTTCTTT,CASSVTPGQDGFF
TRBV29-1,TRBJ1-5,TRBD1,many,TGCAGCGTTGGGGACAGGGATCAGCCCCAGCATTTT,CSVGDRDQPQHF
TRBV7-6,TRBJ1-3,-,-,TGTGCCAGCAGCCTGACCGGGACGGTTGGAAACACCATATATTTT,CASSLTGTVGNTIYF
TRBV5-6,TRBJ1-2,-,few,TGTGCCAGCAGCTTCGGTTCGGTGGGCTACACCTTC,CASSFGSVGYTF
TRBV11-2,TRBJ1-6,TRBD1,few,TGTGCCAGCAGCTTAGTCCACAGGGGGACTTCACCCCTCCACTTT,CASSLVHRGTSPLHF
TRBV20-1,TRBJ2-1,TRBD2,few,TGCAGTGCGGATAGCGGGGGGAGCTCCTACAATGAGCAGTTCTTC,CSADSGGSSYNEQFF
TRBV5-1,TRBJ1-2,TRBD1,-,TGCGCCAGCAGCTCCTCCGGGACAGGGTATGGCTACACCTTC,CASSSSGTGYGYTF
TRBV4-1,TRBJ2-1,-,-,TGCGCCAGCAGCCAAGATCCTATATGGGATGAGCAGTTCTTC,CASSQDPIWDEQFF
TRBV12-3/TRBV12-4,TRBJ1-6,-,many,-,CASTLLRAGNSPLHF
TRBV20-1,TRBJ1-2,TRBD1,-,TGCAGTGCTCCTCGGAGAGGGGGCAATGGCTACACCTTC,CSAPRRGGNGYTF
TRBV29-1,TRBJ2-3,TRBD2,-,TGCAGCGTCGGGGGACTAGCGGGAGGGAGATATACGCAGTATTTT,CSVGGLAGGRYTQYF
TRBV5-4,TRBJ2-5,TRBD2,-,TGTGCCAGCAGCCAAAATAGCGGGAGTGAGACCCAGTACTTC,CASSQNSGSETQYF
TRBV7-2,TRBJ2-1,-,-,TGTGCCAGCAGCTCAACTCGGGGACCCTACAATGAGCAGTTCTTC,CASSSTRGPYNEQFF
TRBV12-3/TRBV12-4,TRBJ2-3,-,many,TGTGCCAGCAGTTTCCCATGGGACTTAGATACGCAGTATTTT,CASSFPWDLDTQYF
TRBV5-1,TRBJ2-5,-,few,TGCGCCAGCAGCTTGTCGGGGGGCCGGGAAGAGACCCAGTACTTC,CASSLSGGREETQYF
TRBV6-5,TRBJ2-5,-,few,TGTGCCAGCAGTTACTCGGACATGAGGGAGACCCAGTACTTC,CASSYSDMRETQYF
TRBV9,TRBJ2-7,-,few,TGTGCCAGCAGCTACCGGGCGGGTAGCTCCTACGAGCAGTACTTC,CASSYRAGSSYEQYF
TRBV19,TRBJ2-1,-,few,TGTGCCAGTACCCCCTCGGGGGGCGAGCAGTTCTTC,CASTPSGGEQFF
TRBV29-1,TRBJ1-4,-,many,TGCAGCGTTGAAACAGCGAATGAAAAACTGTTTTTT,CSVETANEKLFF
TRBV9,TRBJ2-2,TRBD2,few,TGTGCCAGCAGTAGATCGACTAGCATGAACACCGGGGAGCTGTTTTTT,CASSRSTSMNTGELFF
TRBV3-1,TRBJ2-1,-,medium-sized,TGTGCCAGCAGCCAAGAATTCCAAGGGCGTAATAATGAGCAGTTCTTC,CASSQEFQGRNNEQFF
TRBV20-1,TRBJ2-3,TRBD2,-,TGCAGTGCTGAAGAGCGGGGGGGCCGGACAGATACGCAGTATTTT,CSAEERGGRTDTQYF